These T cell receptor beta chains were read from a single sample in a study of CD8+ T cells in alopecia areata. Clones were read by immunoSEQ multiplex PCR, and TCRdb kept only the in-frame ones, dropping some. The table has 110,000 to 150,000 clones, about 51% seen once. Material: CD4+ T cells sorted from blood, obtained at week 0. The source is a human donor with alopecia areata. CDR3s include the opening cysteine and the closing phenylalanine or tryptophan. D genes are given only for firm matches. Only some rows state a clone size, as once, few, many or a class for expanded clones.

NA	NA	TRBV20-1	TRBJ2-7	TGCAGTGCTAGTCTTAACTACGAGCAGTACTTC	CSASLNYEQYF
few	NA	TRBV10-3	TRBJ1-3	TGTGCCATCAGTGAGTCCACAGGAAACACCATATATTTT	CAISESTGNTIYF
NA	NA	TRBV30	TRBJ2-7	TGTGCCTGGAGTGACAGGGAGGAGCAGTACTTC	CAWSDREEQYF
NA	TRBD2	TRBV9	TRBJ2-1	TGTGCCAGCAACCCCGAGGGGACTAGCGGGAGAGGAGGTTACAATGAGCAGTTCTTC	CASNPEGTSGRGGYNEQFF
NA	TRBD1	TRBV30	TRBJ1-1	TGTGCCTGGGACAGACAGGGAGGGGGCACTGAAGCTTTCTTT	CAWDRQGGGTEAFF
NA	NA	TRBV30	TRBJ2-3	TGTGCCTGGACCGGGGTTTCCCACACAGATACGCAGTATTTT	CAWTGVSHTDTQYF
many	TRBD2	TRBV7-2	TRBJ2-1	TGTGCCAGCAGCTTAGTAGCGGGTCCCTACAATGAGCAGTTCTTC	CASSLVAGPYNEQFF
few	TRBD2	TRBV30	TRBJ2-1	TGTGCCTGGAGTGTGATGGGACTACCTTACAATGAGCAGTTCTTC	CAWSVMGLPYNEQFF
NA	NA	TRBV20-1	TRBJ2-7	TGCAGTGCTATCCGGGGGTACGAGCAGTACTTC	CSAIRGYEQYF
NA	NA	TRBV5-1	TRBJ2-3	TGCGCCAGCAGCCTACAGGGAACGACAGATACGCAGTATTTT	CASSLQGTTDTQYF
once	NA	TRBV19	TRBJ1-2	TGTGCCAGTAGTATCATCAGATTAAACTATGGCTACACCTTC	CASSIIRLNYGYTF
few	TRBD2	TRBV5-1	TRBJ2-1	TGCGCCAGCAGCCGAAGCGGGAGCTCCTACAATGAGCAGTTCTTC	CASSRSGSSYNEQFF
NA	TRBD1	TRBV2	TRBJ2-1	TGTGCCAGCAGTTGGGACAGCACCTACAATGAGCAGTTCTTC	CASSWDSTYNEQFF
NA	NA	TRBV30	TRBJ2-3	TGTGCCTGGAGCCGGCAGGGCGCGAATACGCAGTATTTT	CAWSRQGANTQYF
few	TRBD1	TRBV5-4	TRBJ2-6	TGTGCCAGCAGCCAGACAGGGTACGGGGCCAACGTCCTGACTTTC	CASSQTGYGANVLTF
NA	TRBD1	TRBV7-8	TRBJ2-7	TGTGCCAGCAGCTTCGACAGGGGAGGCGAGCAGTACTTC	CASSFDRGGEQYF
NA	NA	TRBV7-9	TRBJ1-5	TGTGCCAGCAGCCTCTCCCAAAGCAGCAATCAGCCCCAGCATTTT	CASSLSQSSNQPQHF
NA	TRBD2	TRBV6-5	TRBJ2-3	TGTGCCAGCAGTTACTCGGGACTAGCATCAGATACGCAGTATTTT	CASSYSGLASDTQYF
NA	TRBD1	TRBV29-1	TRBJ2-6	TGCAGCGGGGAACAGGGGAAGTCTGGGGCCAACGTCCTGACTTTC	CSGEQGKSGANVLTF
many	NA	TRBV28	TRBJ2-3	TGTGCCAGCAGTACCGGACGCACAGATACGCAGTATTTT	CASSTGRTDTQYF
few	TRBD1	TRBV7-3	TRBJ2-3	TGTGCCAGCAGCTTAACCAGGGGGCCTGATACGCAGTATTTT	CASSLTRGPDTQYF
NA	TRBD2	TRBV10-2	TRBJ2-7	TGCGCCAGCAGGTCAACTGGGACTAGCGCTTACGAGCAGTACTTC	CASRSTGTSAYEQYF
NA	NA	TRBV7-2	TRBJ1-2	TGTGCCAGCAGCTTAACGCTGATGTCAGGTGGCTACACCTTC	CASSLTLMSGGYTF